Listed here are 5 T cell receptor beta chains from one sample, sequenced in a study of cytomegalovirus exposure and HLA in healthy donors. 60 Vbeta and 13 Jbeta primers were used in PCR. The table came from immunoSEQ multiplex PCR; TCRdb's copy has only in-frame clones and leaves some out. The table lists about 51,000 clones. The sample consisted of PBMCs. These receptors were collected from a female donor in good health and CMV-seronegative.

V and J are TRBV6-5 and TRBJ2-7; 7 bases line up with TRBD1. This CDR3 region has 14 residues. Germline CDR1 and CDR2: MNHEY and SVGAGI. V shed 5 bases and J 2 bases; nucleotides not matched to a gene: 6. CDR3 residues: CASSRTGAAYEQYF. DNA of the CDR3: TGTGCCAGCAGTCGGACAGGTGCGGCCTACGAGCAGTACTTC.

V usage is TRBV29-1 and J usage is TRBJ2-3, with TRBD2 as a possible D gene (6 bases). CDR3 length equals 13 residues. The V gene lost 6 bases and the J gene lost 5 bases, with 15 bases spanning the gap. The germline gives CDR1 SQVTM, CDR2 ANQGSEA. The CDR3 spells CSVGGSSRDTQYF. CDR3 bases: TGCAGCGTGGGGGGATCTTCGCGAGATACGCAGTATTTT.

The chain recombines TRBV5-1 with TRBJ2-6, with TRBD1 as a possible D gene (5 bases). Germline V CDR1 and CDR2: SGHRS, YFSETQ. This CDR3 comprises 18 residues. V was clipped by 0 bases and J by 1 base, with 14 bases between them. CDR3 sequence: CASSLAPQGISGANVLTF. Here the CDR3 DNA reads TGCGCCAGCAGCTTGGCCCCTCAGGGAATTTCTGGGGCCAACGTCCTGACTTTC.

The chain recombines TRBV5-4 with TRBJ2-7; TRBD2 aligns across 14 bases. V shed 2 bases, J shed 3 bases, and the junction held 10 bases outside the gene matches. Germline V gene data show CDR1 as SGHNT and CDR2 as YYREEE (reference sequence). The CDR3 runs 18 residues. For the CDR3, the DNA is TGTGCCAGCAGCTTCCGCGGACTAGCGGGGGGAGATTTCTACGAGCAGTACTTC. As protein: CASSFRGLAGGDFYEQYF.

The rearrangement uses TRBV30 and TRBJ2-5; 7 bases are shared with TRBD1. From germline, CDR1 is GTSNPN and CDR2 SVGIG (reference sequence). V was clipped by 0 bases and J by 5 bases; unmatched bases: 6. The CDR3 runs to 14 residues. DNA for the CDR3: TGTGCCTGGAGTGTACTGGGACAGTGGGAGACCCAGTACTTC. It translates to CAWSVLGQWETQYF. Based on the CDR3 plus reference TRBV30 and TRBJ2-5, the full variable domain is SQTIHQWPATLVQPVGSPLSLECTVEGTSNPNLYWYRQAAGRGLQLLFYSVGIGQISSEVPQNLSASRPQDRQFILSSKKLLLSDSGFYLCAWSVLGQWETQYFGPGTRLLVL.